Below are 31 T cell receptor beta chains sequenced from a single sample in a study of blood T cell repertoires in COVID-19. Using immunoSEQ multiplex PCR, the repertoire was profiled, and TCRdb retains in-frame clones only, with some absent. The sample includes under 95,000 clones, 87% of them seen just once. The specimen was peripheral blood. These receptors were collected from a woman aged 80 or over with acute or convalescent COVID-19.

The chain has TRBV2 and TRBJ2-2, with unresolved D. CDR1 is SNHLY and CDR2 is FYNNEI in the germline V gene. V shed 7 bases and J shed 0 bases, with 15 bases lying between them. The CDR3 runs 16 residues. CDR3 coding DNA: TGTGCCAGCAAAGAGCAAGTTGCCCCGAACACCGGGGAGCTGTTTTTT. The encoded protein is CASKEQVAPNTGELFF.

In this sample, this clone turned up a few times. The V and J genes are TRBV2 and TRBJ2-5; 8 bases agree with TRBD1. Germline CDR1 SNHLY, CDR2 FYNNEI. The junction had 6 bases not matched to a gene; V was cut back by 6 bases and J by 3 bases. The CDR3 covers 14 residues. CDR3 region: CASRKETGEETQYF. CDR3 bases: TGTGCCAGCAGGAAGGAGACAGGGGAAGAGACCCAGTACTTC. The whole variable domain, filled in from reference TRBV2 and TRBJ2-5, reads EPEVTQTPSHQVTQMGQEVILRCVPISNHLYFYWYRQILGQKVEFLVSFYNNEISEKSEIFDDQFSVERPDGSNFTLKIRSTKLEDSAMYFCASRKETGEETQYFGPGTRLLVL.

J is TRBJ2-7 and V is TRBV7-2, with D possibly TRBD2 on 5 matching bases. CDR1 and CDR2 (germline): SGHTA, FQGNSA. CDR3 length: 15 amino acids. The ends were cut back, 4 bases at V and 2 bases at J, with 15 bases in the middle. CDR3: CASSSRPSGTYEQYF. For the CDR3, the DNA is TGTGCCAGCAGCTCCCGCCCCAGCGGTACCTACGAGCAGTACTTC.

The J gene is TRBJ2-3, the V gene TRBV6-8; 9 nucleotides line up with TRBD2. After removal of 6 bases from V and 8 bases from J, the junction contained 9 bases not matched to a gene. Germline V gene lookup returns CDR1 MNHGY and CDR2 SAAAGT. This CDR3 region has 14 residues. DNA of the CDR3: TGTGCCAGCAGGTTGGGACTAGCCTCCGGTACGCAGTATTTT. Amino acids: CASRLGLASGTQYF.

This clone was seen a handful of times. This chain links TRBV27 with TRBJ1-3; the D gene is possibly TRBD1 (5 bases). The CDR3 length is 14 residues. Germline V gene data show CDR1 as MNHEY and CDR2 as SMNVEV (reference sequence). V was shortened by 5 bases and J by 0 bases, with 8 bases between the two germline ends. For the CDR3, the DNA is TGTGCCAGCAGTAAGGGGAACTCTGGAAACACCATATATTTT. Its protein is CASSKGNSGNTIYF.

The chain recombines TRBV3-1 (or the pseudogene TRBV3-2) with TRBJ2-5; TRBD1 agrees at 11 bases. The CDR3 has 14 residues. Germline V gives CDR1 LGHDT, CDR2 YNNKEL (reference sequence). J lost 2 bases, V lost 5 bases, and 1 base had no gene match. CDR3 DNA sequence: TGTGCCAGCAGCGGGACAGGGGGACAAGAGACCCAGTACTTC. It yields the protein CASSGTGGQETQYF.

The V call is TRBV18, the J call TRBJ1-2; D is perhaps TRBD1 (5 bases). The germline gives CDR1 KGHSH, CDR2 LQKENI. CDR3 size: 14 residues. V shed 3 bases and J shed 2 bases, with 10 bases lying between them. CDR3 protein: CASSPEGSNYGYTF. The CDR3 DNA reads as TGTGCCAGCTCACCGGAGGGGTCGAACTATGGCTACACCTTC. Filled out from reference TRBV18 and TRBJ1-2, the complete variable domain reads NAGVMQNPRHLVRRRGQEARLRCSPMKGHSHVYWYRQLPEEGLKFMVYLQKENIIDESGMPKERFSAEFPKEGPSILRIQQVVRGDSAAYFCASSPEGSNYGYTFGSGTRLTVV.

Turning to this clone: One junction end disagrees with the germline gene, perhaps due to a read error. The CDR3 reads CASSSGTGNTIYF. In DNA, the CDR3 is TGTGCTAGCAGCTCAGGGACTGGAAACACCATATATTTT. The chain is built from TRBV7-7 and TRBJ1-3, with D tentatively TRBD1 (5 bases). The CDR3 loop spans 13 amino acids. From germline, CDR1 is SSHAT and CDR2 FNYEAQ (reference sequence).

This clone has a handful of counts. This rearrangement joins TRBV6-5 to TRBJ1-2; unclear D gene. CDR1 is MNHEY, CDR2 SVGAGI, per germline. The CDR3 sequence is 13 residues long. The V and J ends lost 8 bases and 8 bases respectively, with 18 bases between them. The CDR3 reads CASSAGNPPGYTF. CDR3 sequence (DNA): TGTGCCAGCTCCGCAGGAAATCCCCCCGGCTACACCTTC.

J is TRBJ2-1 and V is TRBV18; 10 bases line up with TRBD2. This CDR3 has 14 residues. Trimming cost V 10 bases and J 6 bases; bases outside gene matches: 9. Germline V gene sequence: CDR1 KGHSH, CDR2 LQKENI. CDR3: CATQAGLASNEQFF. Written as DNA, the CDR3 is TGTGCCACCCAAGCGGGACTAGCGTCCAATGAGCAGTTCTTC.

The CDR3 loop reads CASSFLAGGSYNEQFF. CDR3 nucleotides: TGCGCCAGCAGCTTCCTAGCGGGAGGTTCCTACAATGAGCAGTTCTTC. The gene calls are TRBV5-1 and TRBJ2-1; 11 nucleotides match TRBD2. Germline values: CDR1 SGHRS, CDR2 YFSETQ. V lost 2 bases to trimming and J lost 1 base; unmatched junction nucleotides: 2. The CDR3 totals 16 residues.

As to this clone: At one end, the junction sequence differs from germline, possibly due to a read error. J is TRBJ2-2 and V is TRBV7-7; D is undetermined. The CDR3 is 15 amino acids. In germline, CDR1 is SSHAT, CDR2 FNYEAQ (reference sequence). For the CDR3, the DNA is TGTGCTAGCAGCTTAGGGCCTAGAAGCGACGGGGAGCTGTTTTTT. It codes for CASSLGPRSDGELFF.

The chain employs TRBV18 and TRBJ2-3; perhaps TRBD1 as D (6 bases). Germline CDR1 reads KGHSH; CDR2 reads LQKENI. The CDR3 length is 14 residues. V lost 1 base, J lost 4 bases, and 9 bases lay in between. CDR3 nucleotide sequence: TGTGCCAGCTCACCACTACAGGGTTCAGATACGCAGTATTTT. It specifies CASSPLQGSDTQYF. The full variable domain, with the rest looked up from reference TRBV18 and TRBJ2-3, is NAGVMQNPRHLVRRRGQEARLRCSPMKGHSHVYWYRQLPEEGLKFMVYLQKENIIDESGMPKERFSAEFPKEGPSILRIQQVVRGDSAAYFCASSPLQGSDTQYFGPGTRLTVL.

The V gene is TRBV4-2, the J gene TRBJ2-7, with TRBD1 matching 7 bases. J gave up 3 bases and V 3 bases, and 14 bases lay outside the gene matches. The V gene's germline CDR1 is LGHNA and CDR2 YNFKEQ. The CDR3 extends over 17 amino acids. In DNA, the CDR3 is TGTGCCAGCAGCCACCCTTTAGTCCAAAACAGGGGCTACGAGCAGTACTTC. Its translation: CASSHPLVQNRGYEQYF.

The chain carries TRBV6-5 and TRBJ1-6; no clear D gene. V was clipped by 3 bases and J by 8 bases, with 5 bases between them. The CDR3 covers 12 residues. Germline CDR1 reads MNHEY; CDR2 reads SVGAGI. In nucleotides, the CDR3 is TGTGCCAGCAGTTATCCGGATTCACCCCTCCACTTT. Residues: CASSYPDSPLHF.

Here the CDR3 DNA reads TGTGCCAGCAGCTCCCTTGACAGGCCCACTGAAGCTTTCTTT. Residues: CASSSLDRPTEAFF. V usage is TRBV3-1 (or the pseudogene TRBV3-2) and J usage is TRBJ1-1; tentatively, D is TRBD1 (6 bases). This CDR3 is 14 amino acids long. V was shortened by 5 bases and J by 4 bases, with 14 bases between the two germline ends. Germline loops: CDR1 LGHDT, CDR2 YNNKEL (reference sequence).

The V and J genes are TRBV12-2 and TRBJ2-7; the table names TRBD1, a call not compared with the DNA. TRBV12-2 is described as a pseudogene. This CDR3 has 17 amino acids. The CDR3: CASRYYEGQLASYEQYF. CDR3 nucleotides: TGTGCAAGTCGCTACTACGAAGGACAGTTGGCCTCCTACGAGCAGTACTTC.

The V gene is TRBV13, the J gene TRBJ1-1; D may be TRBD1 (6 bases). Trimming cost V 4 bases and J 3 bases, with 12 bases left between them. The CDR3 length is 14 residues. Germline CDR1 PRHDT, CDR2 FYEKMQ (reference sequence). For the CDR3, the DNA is TGTGCCAGCAGCTCTATGCGGGGGCACACTGAAGCTTTCTTT. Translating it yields CASSSMRGHTEAFF.

CDR3 DNA sequence: TGTGCCAGCAGCGTAGTCGAGGGTATAGGCTACACCTTC. This translates into CASSVVEGIGYTF. V and J are TRBV9 and TRBJ1-2; D remains unclear. Trimming left V 0 bases short and J 8 bases short, with 11 bases between. Germline values: CDR1 SGDLS, CDR2 YYNGEE. The CDR3 consists of 13 residues. The full variable domain, completed using reference TRBV9 and TRBJ1-2, is DSGVTQTPKHLITATGQRVTLRCSPRSGDLSVYWYQQSLDQGLQFLIQYYNGEERAKGNILERFSAQQFPDLHSELNLSSLELGDSALYFCASSVVEGIGYTFGSGTRLTVV.

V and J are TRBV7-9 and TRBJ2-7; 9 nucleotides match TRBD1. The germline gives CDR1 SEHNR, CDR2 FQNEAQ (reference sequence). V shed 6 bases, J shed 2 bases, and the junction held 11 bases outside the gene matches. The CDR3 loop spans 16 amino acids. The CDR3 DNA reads TGTGCCAGCAGTCGCCCTACCGGGACAGGGACCTACGAGCAGTACTTC. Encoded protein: CASSRPTGTGTYEQYF.

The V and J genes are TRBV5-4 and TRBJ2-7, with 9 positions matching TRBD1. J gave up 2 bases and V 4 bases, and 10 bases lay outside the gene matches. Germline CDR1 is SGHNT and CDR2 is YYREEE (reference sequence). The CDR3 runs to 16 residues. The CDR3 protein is CASSPPPGQGAYEQYF. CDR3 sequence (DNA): TGTGCCAGCAGCCCTCCCCCGGGACAGGGAGCCTACGAGCAGTACTTC.

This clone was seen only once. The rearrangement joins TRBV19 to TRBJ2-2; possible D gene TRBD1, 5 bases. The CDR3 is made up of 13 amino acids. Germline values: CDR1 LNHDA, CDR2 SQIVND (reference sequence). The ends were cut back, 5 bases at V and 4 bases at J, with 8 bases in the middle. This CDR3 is CASSQGLTGELFF. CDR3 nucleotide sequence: TGTGCCAGTAGTCAGGGCCTCACCGGGGAGCTGTTTTTT. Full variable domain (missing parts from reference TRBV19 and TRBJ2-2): DGGITQSPKYLFRKEGQNVTLSCEQNLNHDAMYWYRQDPGQGLRLIYYSQIVNDFQKGDIAEGYSVSREKKESFPLTVTSAQKNPTAFYLCASSQGLTGELFFGEGSRLTVL.

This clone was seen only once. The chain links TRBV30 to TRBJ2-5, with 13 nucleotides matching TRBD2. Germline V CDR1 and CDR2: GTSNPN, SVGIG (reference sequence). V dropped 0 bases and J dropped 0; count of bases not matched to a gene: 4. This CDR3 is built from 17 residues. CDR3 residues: CAWSVTSGGVYQETQYF. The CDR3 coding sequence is TGTGCCTGGAGTGTAACTAGCGGGGGGGTGTACCAAGAGACCCAGTACTTC.

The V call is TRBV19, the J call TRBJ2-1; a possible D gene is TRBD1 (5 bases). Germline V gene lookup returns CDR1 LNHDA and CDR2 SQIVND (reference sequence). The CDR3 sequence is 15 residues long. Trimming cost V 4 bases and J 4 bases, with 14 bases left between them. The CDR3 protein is CASSRPSTVYNEQFF. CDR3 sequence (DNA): TGTGCCAGTAGTAGACCCTCGACAGTATACAATGAGCAGTTCTTC.

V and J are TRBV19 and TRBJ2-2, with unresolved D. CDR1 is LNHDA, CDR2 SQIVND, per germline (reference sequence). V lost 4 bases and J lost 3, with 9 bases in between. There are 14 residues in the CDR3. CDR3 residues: CASSTPRHTGELFF. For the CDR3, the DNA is TGTGCCAGTAGTACCCCCCGTCACACCGGGGAGCTGTTTTTT. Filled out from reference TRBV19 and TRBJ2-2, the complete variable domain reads DGGITQSPKYLFRKEGQNVTLSCEQNLNHDAMYWYRQDPGQGLRLIYYSQIVNDFQKGDIAEGYSVSREKKESFPLTVTSAQKNPTAFYLCASSTPRHTGELFFGEGSRLTVL.

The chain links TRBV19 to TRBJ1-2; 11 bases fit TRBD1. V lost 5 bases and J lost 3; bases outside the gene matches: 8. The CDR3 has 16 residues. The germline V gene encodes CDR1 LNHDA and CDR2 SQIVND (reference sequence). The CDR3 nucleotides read TGTGCCAGTAGTCCCGGACAGGGGGCTCAACACTATGGCTACACCTTC. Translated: CASSPGQGAQHYGYTF.

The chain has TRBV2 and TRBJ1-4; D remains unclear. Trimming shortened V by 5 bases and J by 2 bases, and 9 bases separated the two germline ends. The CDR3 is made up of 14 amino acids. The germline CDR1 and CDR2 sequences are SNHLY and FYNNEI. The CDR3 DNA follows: TGTGCCAGCAGTAACGGGTTGACTAATGAAAAACTGTTTTTT. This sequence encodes CASSNGLTNEKLFF.

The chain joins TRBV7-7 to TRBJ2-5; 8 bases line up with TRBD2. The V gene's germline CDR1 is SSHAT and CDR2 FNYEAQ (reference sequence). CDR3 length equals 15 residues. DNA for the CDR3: TGTGCTAGCCGCCCAGTGAGCGGGGGCCGAGAGACCCAGTACTTC. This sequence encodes CASRPVSGGRETQYF.

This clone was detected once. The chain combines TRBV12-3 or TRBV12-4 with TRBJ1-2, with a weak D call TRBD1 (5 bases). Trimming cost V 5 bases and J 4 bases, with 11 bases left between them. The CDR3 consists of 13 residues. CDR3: CASSRDFSYGYTF. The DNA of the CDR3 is TGTGCCAGCAGTCGGGACTTTTCCTATGGCTACACCTTC.

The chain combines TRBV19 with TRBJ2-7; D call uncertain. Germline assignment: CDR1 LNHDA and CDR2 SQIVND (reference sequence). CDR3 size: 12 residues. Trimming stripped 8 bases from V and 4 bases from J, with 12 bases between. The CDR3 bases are TGTGCCAGTGGTAGTCACGGGTACGAGCAGTACTTC. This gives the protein CASGSHGYEQYF.

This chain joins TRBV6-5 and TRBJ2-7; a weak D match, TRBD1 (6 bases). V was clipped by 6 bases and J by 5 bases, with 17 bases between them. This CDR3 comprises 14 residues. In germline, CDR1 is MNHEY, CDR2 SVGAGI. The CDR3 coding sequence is TGTGCCAGCAGACTTCAGGGGTCTAGGGACGAGCAGTACTTC. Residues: CASRLQGSRDEQYF.